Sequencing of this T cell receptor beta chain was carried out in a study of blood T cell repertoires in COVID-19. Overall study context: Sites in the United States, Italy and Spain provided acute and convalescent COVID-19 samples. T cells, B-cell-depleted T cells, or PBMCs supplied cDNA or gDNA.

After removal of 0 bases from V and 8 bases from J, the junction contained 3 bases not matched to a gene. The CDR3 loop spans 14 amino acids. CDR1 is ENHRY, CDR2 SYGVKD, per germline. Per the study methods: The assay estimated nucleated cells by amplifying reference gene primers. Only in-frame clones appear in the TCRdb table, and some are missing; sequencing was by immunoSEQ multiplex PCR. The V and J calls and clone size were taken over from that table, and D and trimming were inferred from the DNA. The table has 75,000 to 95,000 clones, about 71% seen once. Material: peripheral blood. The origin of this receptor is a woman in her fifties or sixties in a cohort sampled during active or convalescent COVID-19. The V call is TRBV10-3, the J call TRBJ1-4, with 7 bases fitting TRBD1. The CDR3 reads CAISESGGEEKLFF. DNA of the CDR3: TGTGCCATCAGTGAGTCAGGGGGCGAGGAAAAACTGTTTTTT.